This T cell receptor beta chain is drawn from a study of blood T cell repertoires in COVID-19. Across the study: T cells, B-cell-depleted T cells, or PBMCs supplied cDNA or gDNA.

In the authors' workflow: Quantification of nucleated cells was approximated via reference gene primer amplification. Generated by immunoSEQ multiplex PCR, the TCRdb table keeps only in-frame clones and is missing some. V and J calls and clone size are given by that table; D and trimming were obtained from the DNA. The data show fewer than 200,000 clones, with about 86% seen just once and over 0.7% held by the top ten. CDR3 length: 14 amino acids. Germline assignment: CDR1 MNHEY and CDR2 SVGAGI. Trimming took 6 bases from V and 5 from J; bases not matched to a gene: 2. This receptor was taken from a woman aged 18-29 years who had recovered from COVID-19. Sequenced input: peripheral blood. The V and J genes are TRBV6-5 and TRBJ1-6; 9 nucleotides match TRBD1. DNA for the CDR3: TGTGCCAGCAGGAGGACAGGGGATAATTCACCCCTCCACTTT. Translating gives CASRRTGDNSPLHF.